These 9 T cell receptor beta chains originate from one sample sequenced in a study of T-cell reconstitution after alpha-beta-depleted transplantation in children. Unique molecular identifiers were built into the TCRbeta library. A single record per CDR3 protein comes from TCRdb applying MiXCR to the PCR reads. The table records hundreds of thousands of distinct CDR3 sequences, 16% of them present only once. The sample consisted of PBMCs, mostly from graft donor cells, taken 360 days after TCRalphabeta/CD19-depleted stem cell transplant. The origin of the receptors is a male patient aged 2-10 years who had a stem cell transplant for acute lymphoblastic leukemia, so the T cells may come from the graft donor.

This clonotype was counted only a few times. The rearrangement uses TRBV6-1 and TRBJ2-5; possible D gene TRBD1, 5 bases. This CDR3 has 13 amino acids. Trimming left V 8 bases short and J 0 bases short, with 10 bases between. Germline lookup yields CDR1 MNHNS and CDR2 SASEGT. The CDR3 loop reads CASCRQHQETQYF. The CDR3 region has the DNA TGTGCCAGCTGTCGACAGCACCAAGAGACCCAGTACTTC.

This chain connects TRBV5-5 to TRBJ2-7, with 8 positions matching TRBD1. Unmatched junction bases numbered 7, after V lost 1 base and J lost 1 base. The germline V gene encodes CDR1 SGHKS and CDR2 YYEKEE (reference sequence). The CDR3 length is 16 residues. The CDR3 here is CASSLKGDRRSYEQYF. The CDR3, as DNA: TGTGCCAGCAGCTTGAAGGGGGACAGGAGGTCCTACGAGCAGTACTTC.

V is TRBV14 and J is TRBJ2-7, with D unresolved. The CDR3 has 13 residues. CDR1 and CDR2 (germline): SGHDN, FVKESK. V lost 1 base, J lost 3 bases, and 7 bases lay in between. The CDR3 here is CASSQAPYYEQYF. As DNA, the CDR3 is TGTGCCAGCAGCCAAGCACCCTACTACGAGCAGTACTTC.

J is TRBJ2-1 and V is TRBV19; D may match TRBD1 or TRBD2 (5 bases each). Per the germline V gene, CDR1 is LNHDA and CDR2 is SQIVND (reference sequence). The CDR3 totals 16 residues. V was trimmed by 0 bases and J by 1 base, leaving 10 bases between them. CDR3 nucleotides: TGTGCCAGTAGTATAGATCAGGGACCATCCTACAATGAGCAGTTCTTC. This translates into CASSIDQGPSYNEQFF.

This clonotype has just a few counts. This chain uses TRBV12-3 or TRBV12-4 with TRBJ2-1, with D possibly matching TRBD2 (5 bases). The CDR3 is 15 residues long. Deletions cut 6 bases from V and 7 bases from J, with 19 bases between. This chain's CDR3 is CASSTRGGLGNEQFF. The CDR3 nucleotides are TGTGCCAGCAGCACTAGAGGTGGGTTGGGAAATGAGCAGTTCTTC.

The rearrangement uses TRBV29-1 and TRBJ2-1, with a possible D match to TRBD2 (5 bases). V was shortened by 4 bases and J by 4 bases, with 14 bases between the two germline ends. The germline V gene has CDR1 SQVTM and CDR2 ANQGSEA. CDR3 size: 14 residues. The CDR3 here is CSVVRAEAYNEQFF. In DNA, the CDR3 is TGCAGCGTTGTTAGGGCGGAGGCATACAATGAGCAGTTCTTC.

In nucleotides, the CDR3 is TGTGCCAGCAGCTTAGTCCCAGGGATTGATGCAGATACGCAGTATTTT. Protein sequence: CASSLVPGIDADTQYF. This chain uses TRBV7-9 with TRBJ2-3, with D possibly TRBD1 on 5 matching bases. Germline values: CDR1 SEHNR, CDR2 FQNEAQ (reference sequence). The CDR3 covers 16 residues. Between the trimmed V and J ends, which lost 1 base and 4 bases, there was a span of 15 bases.

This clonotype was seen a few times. The CDR3 spells CASSLRGKQFF. CDR3 nucleotide sequence: TGTGCCAGCAGCTTAAGAGGGAAGCAGTTCTTC. The chain recombines TRBV7-2 with TRBJ2-1; maybe TRBD2 (5 bases). V was clipped by 2 bases and J by 11 bases, with 7 bases between them. The length of the CDR3 is 11 residues. Germline assignment: CDR1 SGHTA and CDR2 FQGNSA.

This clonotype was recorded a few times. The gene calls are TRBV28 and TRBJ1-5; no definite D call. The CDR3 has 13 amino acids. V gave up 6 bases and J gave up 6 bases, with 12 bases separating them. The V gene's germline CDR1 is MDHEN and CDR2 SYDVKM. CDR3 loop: CASSLTRFQPQHF. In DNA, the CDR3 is TGTGCCAGCAGCCTGACCCGGTTTCAGCCCCAGCATTTT.